This T cell receptor (beta chain) was documented in a study of T cells in Graves' hyperthyroidism and ophthalmopathy (dated by TCRdb to the late 2010s). Regarding the complete study: Peripheral blood was collected at initial diagnosis, before any treatment. The 90 or so discovery patients were randomly split 7:3 into training and test sets. TCR Vbeta CDR3 sequencing of 130 to 150 peripheral blood samples (roughly 41 ophthalmopathy, roughly 72 hyperthyroidism and approximately 17 progressor patients) is reported in the paper. Following sampling, methimazole starting at 30 mg daily was given to hyperthyroidism patients, and high-dose intravenous methylprednisolone was given to ophthalmopathy patients. The study also compared thyroid tissue and blood T-cell repertoires from about six Graves' hyperthyroidism patients. Prospective prediction of ophthalmopathy was tested in an independent validation cohort consisting of about 19 hyperthyroidism patients and some 16 patients who later progressed to ophthalmopathy. TCR V-J signatures able to tell the groups apart were searched for in a discovery cohort of 100 patients, of whom over 40 had Graves' ophthalmopathy and 57 had stable Graves' hyperthyroidism.

Moderately to severely active disease, a Clinical Activity Score of at least 3, a NOSPECS grade of at least 4, and a duration under 3 months were present in ophthalmopathy patients. Patients with uncontrolled infections, other autoimmune diseases, pregnancy or lactation were excluded. Clinical symptoms, serum thyroxine and TRAb, thyroid ultrasound, and orbital computed tomography formed the basis for the diagnoses. Ficoll-Paque density gradient centrifugation was used to isolate PBMCs from 8.5 to 10 ml of fresh peripheral blood. Trizol reagent was used to extract total RNA, and RNA quality was then checked on an Agilent 2100 Bioanalyzer. There are many counts of this clonotype. The antigen it recognizes is unknown. No quality values exist for individual bases; no much larger clone is one base distant. The TCR beta CDR3 regions were amplified from RNA transcripts. The TCR CDR3 was subjected to a first round of RT-PCR using the HTBI primer set and the Qiagen OneStep RT-PCR kit. Libraries were constructed in a second round of multiplex PCR, after which size selection and purification were carried out. Sequencing of the libraries was done on an Illumina HiSeq2000 using paired-end 100 bp reads. On the study's bioinformatics: SOAPnuke was used to process the raw data, throwing out any read that contained adapters or uncalled bases, had a mean Phred below 15, or lacked an exact constant-primer or identifier match. COPE v1.2.5 was used to merge the high-quality paired reads, and each unique nucleotide sequence was defined as a clonotype. MiTCR v1.1 was used to align clonotypes to the IMGT TRBV, TRBD and TRBJ reference segments. The analysis included only V-J combinations with a frequency above 0.0001, which together covered roughly 99% of the repertoires. The TCS score was defined as the ratio of F50 (clonal expansion) to E x V (chaos), calculated using BLOSUM62-based TCRdist between CDR3 peptides within each V-J. Welch's t-statistics and random forest reduced roughly 530 V-J features to 13, which were used in a naive Bayes classifier (R e1071). TCRdb reran the public reads through fastp at Q25 and MiXCR, keeping productive beta chains. Duplicate CDR3 protein sequences are folded into a single record with the most common DNA and genes. The authors' filters were not applied to this entry. Here the sample has about 530,000 distinct CDR3 sequences; 15% to 20% occur a single time. The top ten constitute approximately 18% of the sample.

For this chain, trimming is 8 bases at the V end and 5 bases at the J end, and the number of junction bases without a gene match is 0. The CDR3, cysteine through phenylalanine, is 12 amino acids long. Solely the CDR3 DNA is kept, with 36 bases framed from the first base. Via the germline V gene, CDR1 is ENHRY and CDR2 SYGVKD. What the authors observed across the whole study: Most expanded thyroid clonotypes (frequency above 0.001) were also detected in blood, a finding suggesting that blood repertoires may reflect thyroid immune responses. Sample size was not statistically predetermined, and blinding of investigators to group allocation was not performed. A model built on a 13 V-J signature distinguished ophthalmopathy from stable hyperthyroidism, reaching about 89% sensitivity and approximately 81% specificity in cross-validation and 80%/75% in testing. During validation, the model predicted progression to ophthalmopathy a median of about 6.3 months ahead of onset, with more than 60% sensitivity and almost 75% specificity.

The TCR comes from a woman younger than 35 with Graves' ophthalmopathy. What was sequenced was blood. The chain couples TRBV10-3 to TRBJ1-5, and TRBD1 aligns with 10 junction nucleotides. The nucleotide sequence is TGTGCCATCGGGACAGGGGATCAGCCCCAGCATTTT. Its translation reads: CAIGTGDQPQHF.